This TCR beta chain was retrieved from a study of response to subunit inactivated influenza vaccine. Study conclusions and caveats: The study's authors posited that every seasonal influenza vaccination enlists few new T cells.

This clonotype was recorded a few times. What it binds is unknown. The ends lost 6 bases at V and 2 bases at J; junction bases unmatched: 7. Germline V lookup: CDR1 SQVTM, CDR2 ANQGSEA. The length of the CDR3 is 15 residues. TCRdb independently ran MiXCR on the RT-PCR reads; one entry per CDR3 protein. The sample holds 290,000 or so distinct CDR3 sequences, approximately 21% seen once. The origin of this receptor is a man aged 50 to 75 who received an inactivated influenza vaccine. The source material was PBMCs from blood, sampled 21 months after vaccination. The chain links TRBV29-1 to TRBJ2-1, with TRBD1 matching 10 bases. As DNA, the CDR3 is TGCAGCGTCCTCGGGACAGGGGCAACCTACAATGAGCAGTTCTTC. This sequence encodes CSVLGTGATYNEQFF.